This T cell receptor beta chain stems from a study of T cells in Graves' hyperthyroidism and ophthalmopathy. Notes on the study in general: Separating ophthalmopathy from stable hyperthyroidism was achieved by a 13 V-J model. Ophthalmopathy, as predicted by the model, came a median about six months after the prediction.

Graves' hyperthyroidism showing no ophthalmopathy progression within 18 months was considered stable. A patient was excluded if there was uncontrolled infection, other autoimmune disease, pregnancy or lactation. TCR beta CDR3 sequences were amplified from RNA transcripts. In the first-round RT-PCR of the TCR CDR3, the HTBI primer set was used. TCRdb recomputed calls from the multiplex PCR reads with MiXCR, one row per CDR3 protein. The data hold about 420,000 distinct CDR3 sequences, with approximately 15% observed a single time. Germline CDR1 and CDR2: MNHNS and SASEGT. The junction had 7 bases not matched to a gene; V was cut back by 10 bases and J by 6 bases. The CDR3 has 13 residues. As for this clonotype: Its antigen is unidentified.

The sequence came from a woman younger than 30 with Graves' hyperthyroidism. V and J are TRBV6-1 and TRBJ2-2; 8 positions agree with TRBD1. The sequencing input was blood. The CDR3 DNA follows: TGTGCCACCAGAGACAGGGGCGCCGGGGAGCTGTTTTTT. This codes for CATRDRGAGELFF.